Listed below are T cell receptor beta chains from one sample, sequenced in a study of shared clonotypes between healthy human individuals. Clones were read by immunoSEQ multiplex PCR, and TCRdb kept only the in-frame ones, dropping some. The sample lists roughly 650,000 clones, about 96% occurring once. Sample: naive CD8+ T cells sorted from blood. These receptors were obtained from a woman aged 30 to 39 in good health. Both conserved end residues are part of each CDR3. The D gene is left open where the match is weak. Clone size appears in some rows only: once, few, many, or a class for an expanded clone.

v_call: TRBV27
clone_size: .
j_call: TRBJ2-7
d_call: TRBD2
cdr3_aa: CASSLNSGRGEQYF
cdr3_nt: TGTGCCAGCAGTTTAAATAGCGGGAGGGGCGAGCAGTACTTC

v_call: TRBV4-1
clone_size: .
j_call: TRBJ2-7
d_call: TRBD2
cdr3_aa: CASSPFGGGAYEQYF
cdr3_nt: TGCGCCAGCAGCCCCTTTGGGGGGGGAGCCTACGAGCAGTACTTC

v_call: TRBV11-2
clone_size: .
j_call: TRBJ2-7
d_call: .
cdr3_aa: CASSLSRWVGYEQYF
cdr3_nt: TGTGCCAGCAGCTTAAGTAGATGGGTCGGCTACGAGCAGTACTTC

v_call: TRBV11-2
clone_size: .
j_call: TRBJ2-1
d_call: TRBD2
cdr3_aa: CASSTSGRGQEQFF
cdr3_nt: TGTGCCAGCAGCACAAGCGGGAGGGGCCAGGAGCAGTTCTTC

v_call: TRBV15
clone_size: once
j_call: TRBJ2-7
d_call: .
cdr3_aa: CATSRSSRATEQYF
cdr3_nt: TGTGCCACCAGCAGATCCTCCAGGGCAACCGAGCAGTACTTC

v_call: TRBV6-1
clone_size: .
j_call: TRBJ2-7
d_call: TRBD2
cdr3_aa: CASSEAATSGFYEQYF
cdr3_nt: TGTGCCAGCAGTGAAGCTGCGACTAGCGGTTTTTACGAGCAGTACTTC

v_call: TRBV7-9
clone_size: .
j_call: TRBJ2-3
d_call: .
cdr3_aa: CASSLSTDTQYF
cdr3_nt: TGTGCCAGCAGCTTAAGCACAGATACGCAGTATTTT

v_call: TRBV27
clone_size: .
j_call: TRBJ2-3
d_call: TRBD2
cdr3_aa: CASSSGTSGRDTQYF
cdr3_nt: TGTGCCAGCAGTTCCGGGACTAGCGGGCGAGATACGCAGTATTTT

v_call: TRBV5-8
clone_size: .
j_call: TRBJ1-1
d_call: .
cdr3_aa: CASSFSGIYTEAFF
cdr3_nt: TGTGCCAGCAGCTTTTCCGGGATCTACACTGAAGCTTTCTTT

v_call: TRBV19
clone_size: .
j_call: TRBJ2-3
d_call: .
cdr3_aa: CASSNRDPIITDTQYF
cdr3_nt: TGTGCCAGTAGTAATCGAGACCCCATTATTACAGATACGCAGTATTTT

v_call: TRBV11-2
clone_size: .
j_call: TRBJ2-7
d_call: TRBD1
cdr3_aa: CASSAAGTGSYEQYF
cdr3_nt: TGTGCCAGCAGCGCCGCCGGGACAGGTAGCTACGAGCAGTACTTC

v_call: TRBV27
clone_size: .
j_call: TRBJ2-7
d_call: .
cdr3_aa: CASSPATPTYEQYF
cdr3_nt: TGTGCCAGCAGTCCCGCGACACCTACCTACGAGCAGTACTTC

v_call: TRBV5-4
clone_size: .
j_call: TRBJ2-3
d_call: TRBD2
cdr3_aa: CASSPGTRPTDTQYF
cdr3_nt: TGTGCCAGCAGCCCGGGGACTAGACCCACAGATACGCAGTATTTT

v_call: TRBV7-2
clone_size: .
j_call: TRBJ2-2
d_call: TRBD2
cdr3_aa: CASSFLAGAVELFF
cdr3_nt: TGTGCCAGCAGCTTTCTAGCGGGAGCCGTGGAGCTGTTTTTT

v_call: TRBV4-1
clone_size: .
j_call: TRBJ2-7
d_call: .
cdr3_aa: CASSQYPRGKDNYEQYF
cdr3_nt: TGCGCCAGCAGCCAGTACCCCCGGGGAAAGGACAATTACGAGCAGTACTTC

v_call: TRBV27
clone_size: .
j_call: TRBJ1-1
d_call: .
cdr3_aa: CASSLIPGDTMNTEAFF
cdr3_nt: TGTGCCAGCAGTTTAATCCCGGGGGATACCATGAACACTGAAGCTTTCTTT

v_call: TRBV9
clone_size: .
j_call: TRBJ2-7
d_call: .
cdr3_aa: CASSVEGVGDEQYF
cdr3_nt: TGTGCCAGCAGCGTAGAAGGGGTCGGCGACGAGCAGTACTTC

v_call: TRBV14
clone_size: .
j_call: TRBJ2-7
d_call: .
cdr3_aa: CASSLMFGDPYEQYF
cdr3_nt: TGTGCCAGCAGCCTCATGTTCGGCGATCCCTACGAGCAGTACTTC

v_call: TRBV29-1
clone_size: .
j_call: TRBJ1-2
d_call: TRBD1
cdr3_aa: CSVDSTGDPWGYTF
cdr3_nt: TGCAGCGTAGATTCGACAGGGGACCCCTGGGGCTACACCTTC

v_call: TRBV7-9
clone_size: .
j_call: TRBJ2-7
d_call: .
cdr3_aa: CASGAGPSYEQYF
cdr3_nt: TGTGCCAGCGGGGCAGGCCCATCCTACGAGCAGTACTTC

v_call: TRBV5-6
clone_size: once
j_call: TRBJ1-2
d_call: .
cdr3_aa: CASSSGTPTDGYTF
cdr3_nt: TGTGCCAGCAGCTCAGGGACTCCCACGGATGGCTACACCTTC

v_call: TRBV28
clone_size: .
j_call: TRBJ2-4
d_call: TRBD2
cdr3_aa: CASSGPGLAGGWAKNIQYF
cdr3_nt: TGTGCCAGCAGTGGACCGGGACTAGCGGGAGGGTGGGCCAAAAACATTCAGTACTTC

v_call: TRBV5-1
clone_size: .
j_call: TRBJ2-7
d_call: .
cdr3_aa: CASSLGPRGTLTYEQYF
cdr3_nt: TGCGCCAGCAGCTTAGGTCCCCGGGGCACCCTTACCTACGAGCAGTACTTC

v_call: TRBV27
clone_size: .
j_call: TRBJ2-3
d_call: TRBD2
cdr3_aa: CASRVAGGADTQYF
cdr3_nt: TGTGCCAGCAGAGTAGCGGGAGGGGCAGATACGCAGTATTTT

v_call: TRBV6-1
clone_size: .
j_call: TRBJ2-5
d_call: .
cdr3_aa: CASSDELEGRRETQYF
cdr3_nt: TGTGCCAGCAGTGATGAACTAGAGGGGCGGCGAGAGACCCAGTACTTC

v_call: TRBV30
clone_size: .
j_call: TRBJ2-5
d_call: TRBD1
cdr3_aa: CAWIGEGQGAETQYF
cdr3_nt: TGTGCCTGGATTGGGGAGGGACAGGGGGCTGAGACCCAGTACTTC

v_call: TRBV27
clone_size: .
j_call: TRBJ2-7
d_call: .
cdr3_aa: CASREAEGYEQYF
cdr3_nt: TGTGCCAGCCGGGAAGCGGAGGGCTACGAGCAGTACTTC

v_call: TRBV7-9
clone_size: .
j_call: TRBJ2-7
d_call: .
cdr3_aa: CASSLWQESYEQYF
cdr3_nt: TGTGCCAGCAGCTTATGGCAGGAGTCCTACGAGCAGTACTTC